Following are 12 T cell receptor beta chains from one sample sequenced in a study of blood T cell repertoires in COVID-19 (dated by TCRdb to about 2020). The method behind the library was the immunoSEQ multiplex PCR assay. TCRdb re-hosts the immuneACCESS table, in-frame sequences only. Its copies lack some clones; in the studies checked, an unresolved V gene accounts for under half of them, and the cause for the rest is not known. For this sample there are about 210,000 clones; over 80% appear just once. 0.9% to 0.95% of the sample lies in the top ten. The source material was peripheral blood. All receptors derive from a man in his sixties with COVID-19, enrolled during active disease.

This clone has just a few counts. DNA for the CDR3: TGCAGCGCCAAACAGGGGGCTAGGAGGGCGGCTTTCTTT. This translates into CSAKQGARRAAFF. V usage is TRBV29-1 and J usage is TRBJ1-1, with 9 bases aligning to TRBD1. Germline values: CDR1 SQVTM, CDR2 ANQGSEA. The CDR3 extends over 13 amino acids. Unmatched junction bases numbered 14, after V lost 7 bases and J lost 11 bases. Supplemented by reference TRBV29-1 and TRBJ1-1, the full variable domain reads SAVISQKPSRDICQRGTSLTIQCQVDSQVTMMFWYRQQPGQSLTLIATANQGSEATYESGFVIDKFPISRPNLTFSTLTVSNMSPEDSSIYLCSAKQGARRAAFFGQGTRLTVV.

This clone was seen more than once but under ten times. This chain links TRBV5-4 with TRBJ1-1, with a possible D match to TRBD1 (6 bases). Germline V CDR1 and CDR2: SGHNT, YYREEE (reference sequence). CDR3 length: 15 amino acids. Deletions cut 4 bases from V and 3 bases from J, with 16 bases between. Written as DNA, the CDR3 is TGTGCCAGCAGCCAGATTACAGGGTGGGACACTGAAGCTTTCTTT. This translates into CASSQITGWDTEAFF.

This clone appeared a single time. This sequence joins TRBV30 and TRBJ1-4; 7 nucleotides agree with TRBD1. Germline V gene data show CDR1 as GTSNPN and CDR2 as SVGIG (reference sequence). CDR3 length: 12 amino acids. V was pared by 1 base and J by 8 bases, with 1 base of the junction left unmatched. The CDR3 protein is CAWSGRGEKLFF. CDR3 coding DNA: TGTGCCTGGAGTGGCAGGGGGGAAAAACTGTTTTTT. Based on the CDR3 plus reference TRBV30 and TRBJ1-4, the full variable domain is SQTIHQWPATLVQPVGSPLSLECTVEGTSNPNLYWYRQAAGRGLQLLFYSVGIGQISSEVPQNLSASRPQDRQFILSSKKLLLSDSGFYLCAWSGRGEKLFFGSGTQLSVL.

This chain connects TRBV20-1 to TRBJ1-1; no definite D call. CDR1 and CDR2 (germline): DFQATT, SNEGSKA (reference sequence). V lost 3 bases, J lost 1 base, and 9 bases lay in between. This CDR3 contains 13 residues. The CDR3 protein is CSASGQRNTEAFF. The CDR3 region has the DNA TGCAGTGCTAGTGGGCAGCGGAACACTGAAGCTTTCTTT.

V and J are TRBV19 and TRBJ1-5; a possible D gene is TRBD1 (5 bases). Trimming left V 5 bases short and J 0 bases short, with 14 bases between. This CDR3 comprises 16 residues. From germline, CDR1 is LNHDA and CDR2 SQIVND (reference sequence). Here the CDR3 reads CASSPRQISSNQPQHF. In nucleotides, the CDR3 is TGTGCCAGTAGTCCAAGACAGATAAGTAGCAATCAGCCCCAGCATTTT.

The chain couples TRBV24-1 to TRBJ2-7; 7 nucleotides match TRBD1. There are 17 residues in the CDR3. Germline values: CDR1 KGHDR, CDR2 SFDVKD. The trim removed 2 bases at V and 6 bases at J, leaving 15 bases unmatched. Written as DNA, the CDR3 is TGTGCCACCAGTGATTCTGGGCCACCGACAGGGCCAGGCGAGCAGTACTTC. This encodes CATSDSGPPTGPGEQYF.

The rearrangement links TRBV20-1 to TRBJ1-2; D remains ambiguous. CDR1 and CDR2 (germline): DFQATT, SNEGSKA (reference sequence). CDR3 size: 11 residues. The CDR3 protein is CTSPPGYGYTF. DNA of the CDR3: TGCACCTCCCCCCCCGGCTATGGCTACACCTTC.

V is TRBV11-2 and J is TRBJ2-1; 15 positions match TRBD2. The CDR3 consists of 15 residues. V was clipped by 4 bases and J by 8 bases; unmatched bases: 3. CDR1 is SGHAT and CDR2 is FQNNGV in the germline V gene. The CDR3 protein is CASSSGLAGGDEQFF. As DNA, the CDR3 is TGTGCCAGCAGCTCGGGACTAGCGGGAGGCGATGAGCAGTTCTTC. Based on the CDR3 plus reference TRBV11-2 and TRBJ2-1, the full variable domain is EAGVAQSPRYKIIEKRQSVAFWCNPISGHATLYWYQQILGQGPKLLIQFQNNGVVDDSQLPKDRFSAERLKGVDSTLKIQPAKLEDSAVYLCASSSGLAGGDEQFFGPGTRLTVL.

The chain carries TRBV12-3 or TRBV12-4 and TRBJ1-2, with 8 bases aligning to TRBD1. V gave up 6 bases and J gave up 8 bases; unmatched junction bases: 5. The CDR3 extends over 12 amino acids. CDR3 DNA: TGTGCCAGCAGCCTAGACAGGGGAGGCTACACCTTC. It translates to CASSLDRGGYTF.

This clone was seen just once. The chain combines TRBV6-5 with TRBJ2-7; weak D call: TRBD1 (5 bases). V gave up 4 bases and J gave up 4 bases, with 17 bases separating them. The CDR3 contains 15 residues. Germline assignment: CDR1 MNHEY and CDR2 SVGAGI. The CDR3 loop reads CASSSDRKRGYEQYF. The CDR3 DNA reads TGTGCCAGCAGTTCCGACCGAAAAAGGGGTTACGAGCAGTACTTC.

The CDR3 sequence is CASSEIGQLFNSPLHF. The CDR3 DNA reads as TGTGCCAGCAGTGAAATAGGACAGCTTTTTAATTCACCCCTCCACTTT. The J gene is TRBJ1-6, the V gene TRBV2; tentatively, D is TRBD1 (6 bases). Trimming shortened V by 2 bases and J by 6 bases, and 14 bases separated the two germline ends. The CDR3 covers 16 residues. CDR1 and CDR2 from the germline V gene are SNHLY and FYNNEI.

The gene calls are TRBV5-4 and TRBJ2-2; TRBD1 matches at 7 bases. There are 16 residues in the CDR3. V was pared by 3 bases and J by 5 bases, with 10 bases of the junction left unmatched. The V gene's germline CDR1 is SGHNT and CDR2 YYREEE (reference sequence). As DNA, the CDR3 is TGTGCCAGCAGCTCCAGGGCTACGACAGGGACCGGGGAGCTGTTTTTT. Translating it yields CASSSRATTGTGELFF.